This TCR beta chain was identified during a study of blood T cell repertoires in COVID-19. Across the whole study: The United States, Italy and Spain were the sources of the acute and convalescent COVID-19 samples.

CDR1 and CDR2 (germline): SGDLS, YYNGEE. CDR3 length: 16 residues. Trimming removed 6 bases at V and 15 bases at J, with 28 bases between. Living in about two dozen US areas, the participants were between about 18 and 100 years of age. Cohorts were based on clinical histories the participants reported. Generated by immunoSEQ multiplex PCR, the TCRdb table keeps only in-frame clones and is missing some. The sample shows roughly 260,000 clones, about 90% of them seen only once. Sample: PBMCs or T cells enriched from blood (not recorded which). The TCR comes from a woman aged 18-35 years who had recovered from COVID-19. The V call is TRBV9, the J call TRBJ1-6; D is uncertain. This CDR3 reads CASTLGGLTSREVLHF. DNA for the CDR3: TGTGCCAGCACCCTAGGCGGGTTAACTTCTAGGGAGGTCCTCCACTTT.